Presented here are 15 T cell receptor beta chains from one specimen sequenced in a study of identical twins. TCRdb reprocessed the 5' RACE reads with MiXCR, giving one entry per CDR3 protein. The table shows approximately 490,000 distinct CDR3 sequences, with 20% to 25% occurring only once. The same sample was also studied in work on yellow fever vaccine responses in identical twins.

Sequenced: CD4+ T cells sorted from blood. These receptors originate from a woman aged 18-29 years in good health.

This clonotype showed up just a few times. This rearrangement joins TRBV25-1 to TRBJ1-1; D not certain. V gave up 5 bases and J gave up 2 bases, with 9 bases separating them. Germline lookup yields CDR1 MGHDK and CDR2 SYGVNS. The CDR3 extends over 13 amino acids. The CDR3 protein is CASSRQHNTEAFF. Here the CDR3 DNA reads TGTGCCAGCAGTCGGCAGCATAACACTGAAGCTTTCTTT.

The chain couples TRBV6-1 to TRBJ2-7, with 7 bases fitting TRBD1. After removal of 8 bases from V and 2 bases from J, the junction contained 3 bases not matched to a gene. CDR1 MNHNS and CDR2 SASEGT come from the germline V gene. CDR3 length equals 12 residues. CDR3 amino acids: CASQGQTYEQYF. The CDR3 DNA sequence: TGTGCCAGCCAGGGACAGACCTACGAGCAGTACTTC.

A few counts support this clonotype. The chain joins TRBV5-1 to TRBJ1-2; the D is unclear. Germline loops: CDR1 SGHRS, CDR2 YFSETQ. V was clipped by 0 bases and J by 5 bases, with 8 bases between them. This CDR3 contains 13 residues. Here the CDR3 reads CASSLVQQYGYTF. Written as DNA, the CDR3 is TGCGCCAGCAGCTTGGTCCAGCAGTATGGCTACACCTTC.

The chain recombines TRBV6-1 with TRBJ2-2; 8 nucleotides agree with TRBD1. The J segment lost 5 bases and the V segment lost 6 bases, leaving 5 bases of the junction unmatched. The CDR3 loop spans 14 amino acids. Looked up from germline, CDR1 is MNHNS and CDR2 is SASEGT. The CDR3 region has the DNA TGTGCCAGCAGCGACAGGGGATTTACCGGGGAGCTGTTTTTT. Encoded protein: CASSDRGFTGELFF.

The rearrangement joins TRBV2 to TRBJ2-7; 9 bases fit TRBD1. V lost 11 bases to trimming and J lost 2 bases; unmatched junction nucleotides: 13. Germline loops: CDR1 SNHLY, CDR2 FYNNEI. The CDR3 runs 15 residues. CDR3 DNA: TGTGCCGGATGGGCGCCGGGACAGGGAGCCTACGAGCAGTACTTC. Its translation is CAGWAPGQGAYEQYF.

The CDR3 DNA follows: TGTGCCACCAGCAGTGGTAGGGGGGCGCTGGATGAAAAACTGTTTTTT. It translates to CATSSGRGALDEKLFF. J is TRBJ1-4 and V is TRBV15; D is possibly TRBD1 (6 bases). The V gene's germline CDR1 is LNHNV and CDR2 YYDKDF (reference sequence). Trimming removed 3 bases at V and 6 bases at J, with 17 bases between. This CDR3 has 16 amino acids. The whole variable domain, filled in from reference TRBV15 and TRBJ1-4, reads DAMVIQNPRYQVTQFGKPVTLSCSQTLNHNVMYWYQQKSSQAPKLLFHYYDKDFNNEADTPDNFQSRRPNTSFCFLDIRSPGLGDTAMYLCATSSGRGALDEKLFFGSGTQLSVL.

The chain carries TRBV9 and TRBJ2-5; the match to TRBD2 covers 12 bases. This CDR3 contains 15 residues. V dropped 4 bases and J dropped 5; count of bases not matched to a gene: 6. CDR1 and CDR2 from the germline V gene are SGDLS and YYNGEE. In DNA form, the CDR3 reads TGTGCCAGCAGCCAGCGACTAGCGGGGGTGGAGACCCAGTACTTC. Translated, it gives CASSQRLAGVETQYF.

The chain employs TRBV7-9 and TRBJ1-2; 9 bases are shared with TRBD1. Germline V gene sequence: CDR1 SEHNR, CDR2 FQNEAQ (reference sequence). The ends lost 3 bases at V and 7 bases at J; junction bases unmatched: 9. The CDR3 has 15 amino acids. Written as DNA, the CDR3 is TGTGCCAGCAGCTTCGAAAACAGGGGGCAGGGTGGCTACACCTTC. Its translation: CASSFENRGQGGYTF.

V gene TRBV6-5 combines with J gene TRBJ2-3; 7 positions match TRBD1. The CDR3 is 14 amino acids. CDR1 MNHEY and CDR2 SVGAGI come from the germline V gene. The J segment lost 14 bases and the V segment lost 3 bases, leaving 14 bases of the junction unmatched. This chain's CDR3 is CASSYTTDRHRPYF. DNA of the CDR3: TGTGCCAGCAGTTATACAACGGACAGGCACCGACCGTATTTT.

This rearrangement joins TRBV7-6 to TRBJ2-1; perhaps TRBD1 as D (5 bases). This CDR3 contains 16 residues. Trimming took 1 base from V and 8 from J, leaving 18 bases between them. In germline, CDR1 is SGHVS, CDR2 FNYEAQ. The CDR3, as DNA: TGTGCCAGCAGCTTAGGGGGCCTCGGCGTGTCCTATGAGCAGTTCTTC. Amino acid sequence: CASSLGGLGVSYEQFF.

Only a few counts were recorded for this clonotype. This chain joins TRBV19 and TRBJ2-2; no clear D gene. CDR3 length: 15 residues. Germline V gene lookup returns CDR1 LNHDA and CDR2 SQIVND (reference sequence). Trimming pared 7 bases from V and 0 bases from J, leaving 12 bases between. The CDR3 bases are TGTGCCAGTAAGTCACACACCTCGAACACCGGGGAGCTGTTTTTT. It codes for CASKSHTSNTGELFF.

The chain links TRBV5-1 to TRBJ2-1; 9 bases are shared with TRBD1. This CDR3 has 13 residues. The germline V gene encodes CDR1 SGHRS and CDR2 YFSETQ. The V and J ends lost 6 bases and 6 bases, in that order; junction bases with no gene match: 4. The CDR3 bases are TGCGCCAGCAACGCGGGACAGGGCAATGAGCAGTTCTTC. It specifies CASNAGQGNEQFF.

J is TRBJ1-2 and V is TRBV20-1; a possible D gene is TRBD1 (6 bases). Deletions cut 7 bases from V and 0 bases from J, with 12 bases between. The CDR3 totals 13 residues. Germline V gene data show CDR1 as DFQATT and CDR2 as SNEGSKA (reference sequence). CDR3 amino acids: CSVTGHTNYGYTF. The CDR3 coding sequence is TGCAGTGTCACGGGACACACTAACTATGGCTACACCTTC.

This clonotype was counted a few times. This sequence joins TRBV4-1 and TRBJ2-1, with D possibly called TRBD1 or TRBD2 (6 bases each). This CDR3 has 16 amino acids. Germline values: CDR1 MGHRA, CDR2 YSYEKL. Between the trimmed V and J ends, which lost 1 base and 6 bases, there was a span of 16 bases. DNA for the CDR3: TGCGCCAGCAGCCAAGTTTCTGGGGGGCCCCCCAATGAGCAGTTCTTC. This gives the protein CASSQVSGGPPNEQFF.

The chain is built from TRBV6-1 and TRBJ2-1; 13 bases are a match to TRBD2. Germline CDR1 MNHNS, CDR2 SASEGT. V gave up 6 bases and J gave up 5 bases; unmatched junction bases: 4. The CDR3 totals 15 residues. The CDR3, as DNA: TGTGCCAGCAGCCCGACTAGCGGGGGGCACAATGAGCAGTTCTTC. As protein: CASSPTSGGHNEQFF.